The following is a T cell receptor beta chain sequence with its context. The target antigen is unknown. A much larger clone lies a single base off, so this may be a read error. Trimming removed 1 base at V and 0 bases at J, with 13 bases between. This CDR3 spans 16 amino acids. CDR1 and CDR2 (germline): DFQATT, SNEGSKA (reference sequence). These data come from a study of breast tumors, draining lymph nodes, adjacent tissues. Study observations and caveats: Tumor TCR diversity was below lymph nodes but above nontumor tissue.

TCRdb re-called the multiplex PCR reads through MiXCR, storing one row per CDR3 protein. Of under 300,000 distinct CDR3 sequences listed, approximately 36% are singletons. Axillary draining lymph nodes of breast cancer patients supplied the node samples. Sequenced: axillary lymph node tissue. The clonotype comes from a female donor with breast cancer. Some clones in this sample may be carry-over from other donors' samples. This chain joins TRBV20-1 and TRBJ2-1, with D uncertain. The CDR3 nucleotides are TGCAGTGCTAGAGCCAGCCGGACGGCCTCCTACAATGAGCAGTTCTTC. Translating gives CSARASRTASYNEQFF.